This T cell receptor (beta chain) originates from a study of CD8 T cells in Susac syndrome (dated by TCRdb to the late 2010s). At the level of the whole study: Whether CD8+ T cell activation and differentiation in Susac syndrome was antigen driven was tested using repertoire sequencing. The clonality of the CD8+ T cell repertoire was compared across approximately twelve healthy donors, about 14 Susac syndrome patients and roughly 16 multiple sclerosis patients.

RNA was extracted using the RNeasy kit, and roughly 0.5 to 1 microgram was reverse transcribed with random hexamers. The immunoSEQ multiplex PCR assay, covering 54 Vbeta and 13 Jbeta segments, was used to amplify TCR beta CDR3 regions. PCR amplification bias was corrected using a synthetic template baseline for primer optimization and computational correction. As for how the authors treated the data: Reads were assigned to V, D and J genes according to IMGT and analyzed in immunoSEQ Analyzer, with only productive sequences retained. Clonality was calculated as one minus the Shannon entropy normalized by log2 of the number of productive unique sequences. Public and private clones were assessed among the 100 most prevalent clones of each patient and control. Clones were defined as Susac-specific when absent from the healthy and MS cohorts, from fewer than 1,300 published viral clones and from other ImmuneACCESS disease sequences. TCRdb ran its own pipeline on the public reads, namely fastp trimming at Q25 and MiXCR clone calling, and kept in-frame beta chains. Each CDR3 protein appears once, grouped with its most common genes and DNA. What appears here as the V and J calls and clone size reflects TCRdb's work, not the paper's. For this sample the table gives 200,000 to 250,000 distinct CDR3 sequences, of which roughly 90% were detected only once. The ten most abundant clones make up over 0.1% of the sample.

Peripheral blood CD8+ and CD4+ T cells from healthy donors, Susac syndrome patients and multiple sclerosis patients were profiled using high-throughput TCR beta sequencing. Treatment-naive patients with stable or active relapsing-remitting disease fulfilling revised McDonald criteria were used as multiple sclerosis controls. Bulk CD8+ and CD4+ T cells were purified by magnetic negative isolation, while CD8+ TEMRA cells were enriched using FACS. Blood was drawn into EDTA tubes, processed within 24 hours, and PBMCs were isolated by density gradient centrifugation. PBMCs intended for TCR sequencing were cryopreserved in liquid nitrogen and thawed later in a water bath at 37 degrees C. The sorted or isolated CD4+, CD8+ and CD8+ TEMRA cells reached a purity of at least 90%. V lost 8 bases and J lost 6 bases, and the count of bases not matched to a germline gene is 13. Sequences PRHDT (CDR1) and FYEKMQ (CDR2) are obtained from the germline V gene (reference sequence). The CDR3 holds 15 amino acids from the cysteine to the phenylalanine. The retained sequence is limited to the CDR3, 45 bases, with the frame set at the first base.

Broad study findings and their caveats: The study acknowledged that relatively few individuals were included in the TCR sequencing and HLA analysis.

Of note for this clonotype: Its specific antigen is unknown. No much larger clone is present one base from it, and per-base qualities are unavailable.

The receptor was derived from a human donor with multiple sclerosis. The chain is assembled from TRBV13 and TRBJ2-1; a stretch of 7 junction bases matches TRBD2. Sequencing used CD8+ T cells from PBMCs. This receptor has the CDR3 CASAGAGVGANEQFF. The DNA sequence is as follows: TGTGCCAGCGCCGGCGCGGGAGTAGGTGCCAATGAGCAGTTCTTC.